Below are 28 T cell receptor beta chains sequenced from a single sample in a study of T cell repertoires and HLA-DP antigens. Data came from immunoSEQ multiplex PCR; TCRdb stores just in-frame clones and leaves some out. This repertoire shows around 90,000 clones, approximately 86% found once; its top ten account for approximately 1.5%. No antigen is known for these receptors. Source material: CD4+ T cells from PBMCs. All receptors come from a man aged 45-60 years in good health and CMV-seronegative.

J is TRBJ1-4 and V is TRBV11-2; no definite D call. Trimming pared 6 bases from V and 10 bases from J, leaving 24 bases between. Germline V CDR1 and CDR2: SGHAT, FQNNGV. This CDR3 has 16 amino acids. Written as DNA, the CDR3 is TGTGCCAGCAGATCTACTCGAGGCAGGTCCTGGGGAAAACTGTTTTTT. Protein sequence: CASRSTRGRSWGKLFF.

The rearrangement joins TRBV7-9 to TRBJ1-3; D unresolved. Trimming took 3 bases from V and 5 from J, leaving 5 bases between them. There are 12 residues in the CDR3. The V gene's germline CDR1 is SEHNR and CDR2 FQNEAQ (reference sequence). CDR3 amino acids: CASSLARNTIYF. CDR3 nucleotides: TGTGCCAGCAGCTTGGCCCGAAACACCATATATTTT.

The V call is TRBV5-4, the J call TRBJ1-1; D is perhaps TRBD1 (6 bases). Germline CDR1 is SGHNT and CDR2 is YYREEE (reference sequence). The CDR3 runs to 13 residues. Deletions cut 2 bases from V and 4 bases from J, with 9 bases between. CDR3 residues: CASSLQGGTEAFF. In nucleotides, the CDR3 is TGTGCCAGCAGCTTACAGGGTGGCACTGAAGCTTTCTTT. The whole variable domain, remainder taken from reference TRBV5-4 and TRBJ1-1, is ETGVTQSPTHLIKTRGQQVTLRCSSQSGHNTVSWYQQALGQGPQFIFQYYREEENGRGNFPPRFSGLQFPNYSSELNVNALELDDSALYLCASSLQGGTEAFFGQGTRLTVV.

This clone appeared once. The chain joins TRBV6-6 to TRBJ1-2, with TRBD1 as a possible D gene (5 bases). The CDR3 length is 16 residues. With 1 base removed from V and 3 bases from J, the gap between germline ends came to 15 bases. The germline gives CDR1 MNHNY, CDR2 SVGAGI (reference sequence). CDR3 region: CASSYYSSGSDYGYTF. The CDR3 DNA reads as TGTGCCAGCAGTTACTATTCGTCAGGGAGCGACTATGGCTACACCTTC.

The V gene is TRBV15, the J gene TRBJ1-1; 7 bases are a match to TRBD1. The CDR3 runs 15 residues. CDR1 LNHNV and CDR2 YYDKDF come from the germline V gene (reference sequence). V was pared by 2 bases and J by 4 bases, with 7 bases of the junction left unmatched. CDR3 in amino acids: CATSRLDREGTEAFF. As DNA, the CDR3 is TGTGCCACCAGCAGACTCGACAGGGAGGGCACTGAAGCTTTCTTT. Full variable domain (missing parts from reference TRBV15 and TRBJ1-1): DAMVIQNPRYQVTQFGKPVTLSCSQTLNHNVMYWYQQKSSQAPKLLFHYYDKDFNNEADTPDNFQSRRPNTSFCFLDIRSPGLGDTAMYLCATSRLDREGTEAFFGQGTRLTVV.

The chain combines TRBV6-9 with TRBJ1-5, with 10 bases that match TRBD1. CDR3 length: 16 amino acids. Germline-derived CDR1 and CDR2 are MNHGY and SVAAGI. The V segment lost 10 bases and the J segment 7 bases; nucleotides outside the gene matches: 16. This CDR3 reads CATWDRGSSLSQPQHF. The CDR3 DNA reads TGTGCCACCTGGGACAGGGGATCTTCCCTGAGCCAGCCCCAGCATTTT.

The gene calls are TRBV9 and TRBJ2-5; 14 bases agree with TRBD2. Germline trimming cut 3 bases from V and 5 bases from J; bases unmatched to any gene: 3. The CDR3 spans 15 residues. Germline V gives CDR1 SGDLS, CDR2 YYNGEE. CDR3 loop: CASSEGTSGGETQYF. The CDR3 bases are TGTGCCAGCAGCGAGGGGACTAGCGGGGGTGAGACCCAGTACTTC. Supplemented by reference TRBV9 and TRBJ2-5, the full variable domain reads DSGVTQTPKHLITATGQRVTLRCSPRSGDLSVYWYQQSLDQGLQFLIQYYNGEERAKGNILERFSAQQFPDLHSELNLSSLELGDSALYFCASSEGTSGGETQYFGPGTRLLVL.

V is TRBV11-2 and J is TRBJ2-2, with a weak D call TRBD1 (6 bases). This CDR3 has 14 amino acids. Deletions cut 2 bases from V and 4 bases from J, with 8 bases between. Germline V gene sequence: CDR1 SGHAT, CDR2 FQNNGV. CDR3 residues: CASSLPRGTGELFF. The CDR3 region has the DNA TGTGCCAGCAGCTTACCCAGGGGCACCGGGGAGCTGTTTTTT.

The CDR3 protein is CASSPPGGRGNNEQFF. The CDR3 DNA reads TGTGCCAGCAGCCCGCCAGGGGGGCGCGGAAACAATGAGCAGTTCTTC. The chain is built from TRBV14 and TRBJ2-1; perhaps TRBD1 as D (7 bases). In germline, CDR1 is SGHDN, CDR2 FVKESK. The length of the CDR3 is 16 residues. V shed 4 bases and J shed 5 bases, with 18 bases lying between them.

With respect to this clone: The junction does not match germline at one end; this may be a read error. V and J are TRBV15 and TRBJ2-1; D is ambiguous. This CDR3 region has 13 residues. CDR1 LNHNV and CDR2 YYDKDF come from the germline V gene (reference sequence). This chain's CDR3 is CATSRDRGPEEFF. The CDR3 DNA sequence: TGTGCCACCAGCAGAGATAGAGGTCCTGAGGAGTTCTTC. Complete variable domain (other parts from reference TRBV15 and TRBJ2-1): DAMVIQNPRYQVTQFGKPVTLSCSQTLNHNVMYWYQQKSSQAPKLLFHYYDKDFNNEADTPDNFQSRRPNTSFCFLDIRSPGLGDTAMYLCATSRDRGPEEFFGPGTRLTVL.

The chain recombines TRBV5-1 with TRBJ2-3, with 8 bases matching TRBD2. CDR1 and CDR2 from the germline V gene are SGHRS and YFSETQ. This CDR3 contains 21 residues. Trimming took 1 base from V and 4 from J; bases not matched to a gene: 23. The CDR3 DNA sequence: TGCGCCAGCAGCTTGACCGTAAATAAGGGGAGCGGGAGAACATCCGCAGATACGCAGTATTTT. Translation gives CASSLTVNKGSGRTSADTQYF.

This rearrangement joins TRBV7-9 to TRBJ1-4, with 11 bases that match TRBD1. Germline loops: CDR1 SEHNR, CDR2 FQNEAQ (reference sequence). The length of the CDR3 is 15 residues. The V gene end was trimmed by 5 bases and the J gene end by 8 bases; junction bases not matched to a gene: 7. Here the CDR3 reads CASSPGQGAREKLFF. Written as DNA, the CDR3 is TGTGCCAGCAGCCCAGGACAGGGGGCGCGAGAAAAACTGTTTTTT.

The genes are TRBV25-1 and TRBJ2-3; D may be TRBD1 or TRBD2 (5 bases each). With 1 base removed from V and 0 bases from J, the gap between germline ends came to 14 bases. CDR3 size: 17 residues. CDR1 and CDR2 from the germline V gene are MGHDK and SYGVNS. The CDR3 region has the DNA TGTGCCAGCAGTGAATCCTTCGGGACGGACAGCACAGATACGCAGTATTTT. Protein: CASSESFGTDSTDTQYF.

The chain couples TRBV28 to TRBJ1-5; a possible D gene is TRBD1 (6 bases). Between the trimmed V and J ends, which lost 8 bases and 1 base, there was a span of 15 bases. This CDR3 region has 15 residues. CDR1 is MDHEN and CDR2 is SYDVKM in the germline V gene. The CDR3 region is CASAMARGSNQPQHF. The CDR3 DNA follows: TGTGCCAGCGCGATGGCGAGGGGGAGCAATCAGCCCCAGCATTTT.

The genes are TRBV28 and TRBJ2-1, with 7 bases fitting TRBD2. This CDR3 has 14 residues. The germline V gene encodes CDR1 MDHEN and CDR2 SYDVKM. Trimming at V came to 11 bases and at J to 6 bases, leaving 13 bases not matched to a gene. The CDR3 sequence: CAVSPQRELNEQFF. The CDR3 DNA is TGTGCCGTCTCACCCCAGCGGGAACTCAATGAGCAGTTCTTC.

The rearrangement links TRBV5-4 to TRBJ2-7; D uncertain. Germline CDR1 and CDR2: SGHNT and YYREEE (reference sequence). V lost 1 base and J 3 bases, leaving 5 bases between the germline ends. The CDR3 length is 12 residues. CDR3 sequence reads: CASSLKGYEQYF. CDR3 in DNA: TGTGCCAGCAGCTTGAAAGGCTACGAGCAGTACTTC.

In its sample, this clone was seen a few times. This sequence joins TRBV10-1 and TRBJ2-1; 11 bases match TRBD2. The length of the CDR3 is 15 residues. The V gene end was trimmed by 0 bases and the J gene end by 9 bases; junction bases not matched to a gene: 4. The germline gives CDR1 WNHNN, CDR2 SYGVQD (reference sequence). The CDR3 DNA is TGCGCCAGCAGTGAGTCTAGCGGGAGGGCGAGTGAGCAGTTCTTC. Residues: CASSESSGRASEQFF.

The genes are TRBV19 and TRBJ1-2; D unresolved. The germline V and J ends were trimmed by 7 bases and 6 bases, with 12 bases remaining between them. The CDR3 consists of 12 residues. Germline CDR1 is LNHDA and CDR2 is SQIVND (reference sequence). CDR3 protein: CASKEREHGYTF. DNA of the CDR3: TGTGCCAGTAAGGAGCGCGAGCATGGCTACACCTTC. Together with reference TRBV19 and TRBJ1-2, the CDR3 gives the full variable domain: DGGITQSPKYLFRKEGQNVTLSCEQNLNHDAMYWYRQDPGQGLRLIYYSQIVNDFQKGDIAEGYSVSREKKESFPLTVTSAQKNPTAFYLCASKEREHGYTFGSGTRLTVV.

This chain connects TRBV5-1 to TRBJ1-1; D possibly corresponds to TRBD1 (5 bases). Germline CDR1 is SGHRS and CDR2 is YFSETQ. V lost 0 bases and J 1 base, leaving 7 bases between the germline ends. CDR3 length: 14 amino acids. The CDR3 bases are TGCGCCAGCAGCTTGGTGGGGCCGAACACTGAAGCTTTCTTT. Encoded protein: CASSLVGPNTEAFF. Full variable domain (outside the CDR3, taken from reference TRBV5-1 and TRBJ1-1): KAGVTQTPRYLIKTRGQQVTLSCSPISGHRSVSWYQQTPGQGLQFLFEYFSETQRNKGNFPGRFSGRQFSNSRSEMNVSTLELGDSALYLCASSLVGPNTEAFFGQGTRLTVV.

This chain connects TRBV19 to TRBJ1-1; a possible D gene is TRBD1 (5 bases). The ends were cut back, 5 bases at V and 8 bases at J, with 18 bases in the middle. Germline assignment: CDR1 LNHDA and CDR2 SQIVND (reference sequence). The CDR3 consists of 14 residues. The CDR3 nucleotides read TGTGCCAGTAGTCACTACCTACGACAGTCCGAAGCTTTCTTT. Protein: CASSHYLRQSEAFF.

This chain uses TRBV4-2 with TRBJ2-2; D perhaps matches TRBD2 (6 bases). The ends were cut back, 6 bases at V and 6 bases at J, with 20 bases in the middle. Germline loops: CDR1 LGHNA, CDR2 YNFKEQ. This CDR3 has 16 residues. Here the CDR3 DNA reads TGTGCCAGCAGACCCCAAACCGGGGGAGGTGCCGGGGAGCTGTTTTTT. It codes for CASRPQTGGGAGELFF.

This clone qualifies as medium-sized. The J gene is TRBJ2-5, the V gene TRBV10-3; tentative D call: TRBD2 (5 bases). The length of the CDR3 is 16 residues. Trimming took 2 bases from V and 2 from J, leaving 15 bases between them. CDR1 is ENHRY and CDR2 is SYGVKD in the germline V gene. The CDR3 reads CAISETITGYQETQYF. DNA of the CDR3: TGTGCCATCAGTGAGACTATTACGGGGTATCAAGAGACCCAGTACTTC.

DNA for the CDR3: TGTGCCAGCAGCTCATCACCTCCCCGTGATGAAAAACTGTTTTTT. Amino acids: CASSSSPPRDEKLFF. V usage is TRBV7-8 and J usage is TRBJ1-4; no firm D call. Germline CDR1 is SGHVS and CDR2 is FQNEAQ. The V end was cut by 4 bases, the J end by 6 bases, with 15 bases between. The CDR3 runs 15 residues.

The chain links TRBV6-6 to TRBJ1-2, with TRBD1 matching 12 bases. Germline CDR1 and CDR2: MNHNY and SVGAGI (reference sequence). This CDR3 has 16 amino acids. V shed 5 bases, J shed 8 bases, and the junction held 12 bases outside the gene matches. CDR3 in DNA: TGTGCCAGCAGTGCGATCGAAGGGGACAGGGGGCAAGGCTACACCTTC. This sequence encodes CASSAIEGDRGQGYTF.

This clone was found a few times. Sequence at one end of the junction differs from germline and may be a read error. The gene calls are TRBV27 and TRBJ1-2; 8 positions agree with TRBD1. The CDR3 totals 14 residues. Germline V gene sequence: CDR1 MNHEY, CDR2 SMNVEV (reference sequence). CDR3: CASSHLDRDYGYTF. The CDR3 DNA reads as TGTGCCAGCAGTCACCTGGACAGGGACTACGGCTACACCTTC.

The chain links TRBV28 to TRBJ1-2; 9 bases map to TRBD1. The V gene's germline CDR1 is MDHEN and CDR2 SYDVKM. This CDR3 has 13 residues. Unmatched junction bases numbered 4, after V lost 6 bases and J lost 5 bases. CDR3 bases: TGTGCCAGCAGGCCTGACAGGGGGTATGGCTACACCTTC. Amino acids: CASRPDRGYGYTF.

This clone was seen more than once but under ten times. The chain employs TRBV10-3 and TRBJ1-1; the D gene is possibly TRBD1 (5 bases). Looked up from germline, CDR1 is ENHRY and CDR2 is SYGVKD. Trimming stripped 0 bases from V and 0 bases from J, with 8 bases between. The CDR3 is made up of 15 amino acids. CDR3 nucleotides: TGTGCCATCAGTGAGTCGACAGCCGTGAACACTGAAGCTTTCTTT. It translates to CAISESTAVNTEAFF.

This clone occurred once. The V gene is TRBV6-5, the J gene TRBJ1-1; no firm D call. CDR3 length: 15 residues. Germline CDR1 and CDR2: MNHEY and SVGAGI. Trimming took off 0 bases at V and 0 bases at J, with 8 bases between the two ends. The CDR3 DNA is TGTGCCAGCAGTTACTCGATCGGAGTGAACACTGAAGCTTTCTTT. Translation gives CASSYSIGVNTEAFF.